A single sample is the source of the 30 T cell receptor beta chains below, sequenced in a study of T cells in Graves' hyperthyroidism and ophthalmopathy. TCR beta CDR3 regions were amplified from RNA transcripts. HTBI primers were employed in a first-round RT-PCR of the TCR CDR3. TCRdb fed the multiplex PCR reads into MiXCR, producing one record per CDR3 protein. The sample lists approximately 400,000 distinct CDR3 sequences; roughly 20% were seen once. Sequences were obtained from blood. All receptors come from a young man with Graves' ophthalmopathy.

This clonotype was recorded at least ten times. The chain links TRBV5-1 to TRBJ2-5; D uncertain. This CDR3 is built from 14 residues. V was trimmed by 2 bases and J by 7 bases, leaving 15 bases between them. Per germline, CDR1 SGHRS and CDR2 YFSETQ. CDR3 nucleotides: TGCGCCAGCAGCTTAATGGATCAGGCCTGGACCCAGTACTTC. Translation gives CASSLMDQAWTQYF.

This clonotype occurred many times. The genes are TRBV12-3 or TRBV12-4 and TRBJ2-7; D might be TRBD1 (5 bases). V lost 2 bases and J 5 bases, leaving 16 bases between the germline ends. The CDR3 is 15 residues long. The CDR3 DNA sequence: TGTGCCAGCAGTTTATCCCTAGGGGAAACTCACGAGCAGTACTTC. It yields the protein CASSLSLGETHEQYF.

V usage is TRBV5-6 and J usage is TRBJ2-7; 7 bases map to TRBD1. The CDR3 length is 16 residues. The ends lost 2 bases at V and 5 bases at J; junction bases unmatched: 13. CDR1 is SGHDT and CDR2 is YYEEEE in the germline V gene. The CDR3, as DNA: TGTGCCAGCAGCTTCTCTTTGGGGACAGAAATCGACGAGCAGTACTTC. It encodes CASSFSLGTEIDEQYF.

On this clonotype: A read error may be the cause here, since a much bigger clone is one base away. The rearrangement uses TRBV7-8 and TRBJ1-5; 10 nucleotides line up with TRBD1. Trimming removed 2 bases from V and 6 bases from J; junction bases left unmatched: 4. CDR1 is SGHVS, CDR2 FQNEAQ, per germline. The CDR3 is 15 residues long. The CDR3 DNA sequence: TGTGCCAGCAGCTTACCTGGGACAGGGGCTCAGCCCCAGCATTTT. This sequence encodes CASSLPGTGAQPQHF.

Ten or more counts support this clonotype. The CDR3 is CASSPSGSNTEAFF. The CDR3 DNA is TGTGCCAGCAGCCCTTCGGGGTCGAACACTGAAGCTTTCTTT. The chain carries TRBV7-3 and TRBJ1-1; D unclear. CDR3 length equals 14 residues. The germline gives CDR1 SGHTA, CDR2 FQGTGA. V lost 5 bases and J lost 1, with 11 bases in between.

This clonotype was detected ten times or more. The rearrangement links TRBV20-1 to TRBJ2-5; D gene ambiguous. The ends were cut back, 4 bases at V and 1 base at J, with 7 bases in the middle. The CDR3 spans 12 residues. Germline values: CDR1 DFQATT, CDR2 SNEGSKA (reference sequence). CDR3 sequence: CSATVPQETQYF. CDR3 nucleotide sequence: TGCAGTGCTACCGTCCCCCAAGAGACCCAGTACTTC.

This clonotype was found many times. This chain uses TRBV2 with TRBJ2-3; weak D call: TRBD2 (5 bases). The germline gives CDR1 SNHLY, CDR2 FYNNEI. The CDR3 has 15 amino acids. Trimming shortened V by 7 bases and J by 2 bases, and 16 bases separated the two germline ends. The CDR3, as DNA: TGTGCCAGCATCCTGGAGGTAGCTTTCACAGATACGCAGTATTTT. Residues: CASILEVAFTDTQYF.

This clonotype was counted at least ten times. The chain couples TRBV24-1 to TRBJ2-3; D is possibly TRBD1 (6 bases). Germline values: CDR1 KGHDR, CDR2 SFDVKD. This CDR3 region has 15 residues. The V end was cut by 5 bases, the J end by 0 bases, with 11 bases between. The CDR3 loop is CATSAGTSSTDTQYF. The CDR3 bases are TGTGCCACCAGTGCGGGGACATCTAGCACAGATACGCAGTATTTT.

The rearrangement joins TRBV5-8 to TRBJ2-2; D call uncertain. This CDR3 has 16 residues. The germline V gene has CDR1 SGHTS and CDR2 YDEGEE. V was pared by 8 bases and J by 3 bases, with 20 bases between. The CDR3 DNA follows: TGTGCCAGTTCCCCTTTGGTTTTCCTCGACACCGGGGAGCTGTTTTTT. It specifies CASSPLVFLDTGELFF.

This clonotype was found a few times. The chain combines TRBV5-1 with TRBJ2-1; D is unclear. Trimming took 4 bases from V and 3 from J, leaving 5 bases between them. Per germline, CDR1 SGHRS and CDR2 YFSETQ. The CDR3 consists of 12 residues. The CDR3 sequence is CASSVIYNEQFF. The CDR3 bases are TGCGCCAGCAGCGTGATCTACAATGAGCAGTTCTTC.

The chain is built from TRBV20-1 and TRBJ1-3, with TRBD1 matching over 7 bases. The CDR3 loop spans 13 amino acids. Germline lookup yields CDR1 DFQATT and CDR2 SNEGSKA (reference sequence). J lost 4 bases, V lost 6 bases, and 6 bases had no gene match. CDR3 sequence: CSAAGQTGNTIYF. The CDR3 bases are TGCAGTGCCGCGGGACAGACCGGAAACACCATATATTTT.

This clonotype appeared a few times. The gene calls are TRBV15 and TRBJ1-5; no reliable D call. CDR3 length equals 13 residues. With 3 bases removed from V and 4 bases from J, the gap between germline ends came to 7 bases. In germline, CDR1 is LNHNV, CDR2 YYDKDF (reference sequence). The CDR3 region is CATSSLRNQPQHF. The CDR3 region has the DNA TGTGCCACCAGCAGTCTCCGTAATCAGCCCCAGCATTTT. Looking up the rest from reference TRBV15 and TRBJ1-5 gives the full variable domain: DAMVIQNPRYQVTQFGKPVTLSCSQTLNHNVMYWYQQKSSQAPKLLFHYYDKDFNNEADTPDNFQSRRPNTSFCFLDIRSPGLGDTAMYLCATSSLRNQPQHFGDGTRLSIL.

V and J are TRBV5-1 and TRBJ2-3; D is ambiguous. The germline gives CDR1 SGHRS, CDR2 YFSETQ. The ends were cut back, 8 bases at V and 6 bases at J, with 16 bases in the middle. The CDR3 totals 13 residues. CDR3 coding DNA: TGCGCCAGTGCCAGAACCCCCACGGATACGCAGTATTTT. It yields the protein CASARTPTDTQYF.

The rearrangement uses TRBV5-4 and TRBJ2-3, with TRBD1 identical over 7 bases. The V gene's germline CDR1 is SGHNT and CDR2 YYREEE (reference sequence). The CDR3 is 14 amino acids. With V trimmed by 4 bases and J by 4 bases, 6 bases remained unmatched. CDR3 coding DNA: TGTGCCAGCAGCCTCAAGGGGGCGTCAGATACGCAGTATTTT. It translates to CASSLKGASDTQYF. The whole variable domain, filled in from reference TRBV5-4 and TRBJ2-3, reads ETGVTQSPTHLIKTRGQQVTLRCSSQSGHNTVSWYQQALGQGPQFIFQYYREEENGRGNFPPRFSGLQFPNYSSELNVNALELDDSALYLCASSLKGASDTQYFGPGTRLTVL.

A word on this clonotype: Its ends do not fully match the called genes, so a read error is possible. The chain joins TRBV7-6 to TRBJ2-5, with 12 bases lining up with TRBD1. Germline V lookup: CDR1 SGHVS, CDR2 FNYEAQ. The CDR3 is 18 amino acids. DNA for the CDR3: TGTGCCAGCAGCTTAGAGCTACCCGGGACAGGGGGCCGGGAGACCCAGCACTTC. Translating it yields CASSLELPGTGGRETQHF.

This clonotype occurred many times. The chain is built from TRBV13 and TRBJ2-3, with D possibly TRBD1 on 7 matching bases. V lost 3 bases and J 2 bases, leaving 12 bases between the germline ends. This CDR3 comprises 15 residues. Germline assignment: CDR1 PRHDT and CDR2 FYEKMQ (reference sequence). This CDR3 is CASSFRGDPTDTQYF. The CDR3 DNA reads as TGTGCCAGCAGCTTCAGGGGGGACCCCACAGATACGCAGTATTTT.

The chain employs TRBV7-3 and TRBJ2-7; perhaps TRBD1 as D (6 bases). V lost 5 bases to trimming and J lost 5 bases, with 22 bases between them. Germline V gene data show CDR1 as SGHTA and CDR2 as FQGTGA. The CDR3 totals 16 residues. DNA for the CDR3: TGTGCCAGCAGCGGAGATTGGACAGTCCAAACCCACGAGCAGTACTTC. As protein: CASSGDWTVQTHEQYF. The whole variable domain, remainder taken from reference TRBV7-3 and TRBJ2-7, is GAGVSQTPSNKVTEKGKYVELRCDPISGHTALYWYRQSLGQGPEFLIYFQGTGAADDSGLPNDRFFAVRPEGSVSTLKIQRTERGDSAVYLCASSGDWTVQTHEQYFGPGTRLTVT.

This chain uses TRBV9 with TRBJ2-5, with D perhaps being TRBD1 or TRBD2 (6 bases each). The CDR3 has 14 residues. Germline CDR1 is SGDLS and CDR2 is YYNGEE. Trimming took 3 bases from V and 5 from J, leaving 14 bases between them. CDR3 DNA sequence: TGTGCCAGCAGCGAAAGGGTAGGGGGGGAGACCCAGTACTTC. This sequence encodes CASSERVGGETQYF.

The chain's CDR3 is CASISDDRRNTEAFF. In DNA form, the CDR3 reads TGTGCCAGTATCTCCGATGACAGAAGGAACACTGAAGCTTTCTTT. The chain recombines TRBV19 with TRBJ1-1, with TRBD1 as a possible D gene (5 bases). The CDR3 runs to 15 residues. Looked up from germline, CDR1 is LNHDA and CDR2 is SQIVND (reference sequence). Deletions cut 7 bases from V and 1 base from J, with 16 bases between.

V and J are TRBV27 and TRBJ2-7; D assignment may be TRBD1 or TRBD2 (5 bases each). Trimming shortened V by 2 bases and J by 6 bases, and 11 bases separated the two germline ends. CDR3 size: 13 residues. Germline V gene data show CDR1 as MNHEY and CDR2 as SMNVEV (reference sequence). For the CDR3, the DNA is TGTGCCAGCAGTTTAGGCAGGGCGGGCGAGCAGTACTTC. Translation: CASSLGRAGEQYF.

The sample holds many counts of this clonotype. The J gene is TRBJ2-7, the V gene TRBV3-1; D is uncertain. CDR1 and CDR2 from the germline V gene are LGHDT and YNNKEL (reference sequence). With 4 bases removed from V and 3 bases from J, the gap between germline ends came to 13 bases. This CDR3 comprises 14 residues. The CDR3 is CASSPRAANYEQYF. The DNA of the CDR3 is TGTGCCAGCAGCCCTCGTGCGGCAAACTACGAGCAGTACTTC.

This clonotype was detected many times. The V and J genes are TRBV7-9 and TRBJ2-7, with D possibly matching TRBD1 (5 bases). CDR3 length: 13 amino acids. V lost 4 bases and J 6 bases, leaving 13 bases between the germline ends. Germline values: CDR1 SEHNR, CDR2 FQNEAQ (reference sequence). Here the CDR3 reads CASSSFQGPEQYF. For the CDR3, the DNA is TGTGCCAGCAGCTCGTTCCAGGGTCCCGAGCAGTACTTC.

This clonotype was recorded a few times. The V call is TRBV29-1, the J call TRBJ1-1; 7 bases fit TRBD1. The CDR3 has 12 residues. Germline V gene lookup returns CDR1 SQVTM and CDR2 ANQGSEA. Unmatched junction bases numbered 7, after V lost 6 bases and J lost 6 bases. CDR3 sequence reads: CSVALGTAEAFF. CDR3 nucleotides: TGCAGCGTCGCTCTCGGGACAGCTGAAGCTTTCTTT. Full variable domain (outside the CDR3, taken from reference TRBV29-1 and TRBJ1-1): SAVISQKPSRDICQRGTSLTIQCQVDSQVTMMFWYRQQPGQSLTLIATANQGSEATYESGFVIDKFPISRPNLTFSTLTVSNMSPEDSSIYLCSVALGTAEAFFGQGTRLTVV.

There are many counts of this clonotype. The rearrangement links TRBV6-1 to TRBJ2-7, with TRBD1 identical over 10 bases. The J segment lost 4 bases and the V segment lost 6 bases, leaving 6 bases of the junction unmatched. The germline CDR1 and CDR2 sequences are MNHNS and SASEGT. The CDR3 spans 14 residues. Here the CDR3 reads CASRSGTGEYEQYF. The CDR3 coding sequence is TGTGCCAGCAGGTCCGGGACAGGGGAATACGAGCAGTACTTC.

As concerns this clonotype: The junction differs from germline at one of its ends, possibly a read error. The J gene is TRBJ2-1, the V gene TRBV5-1, with a tentative D call TRBD1 (6 bases). Germline V lookup: CDR1 SGHRS, CDR2 YFSETQ. The CDR3 runs 14 residues. CDR3 in DNA: TGCGTCAGCAGCTTTGCAGGGCCAGGGGTTGAGCAGTTCTTC. As protein: CVSSFAGPGVEQFF.

This clonotype was counted many times. The chain employs TRBV7-3 and TRBJ2-3; 10 nucleotides agree with TRBD2. CDR3 length equals 16 residues. Unmatched junction bases numbered 4, after V lost 4 bases and J lost 0 bases. Germline V gives CDR1 SGHTA, CDR2 FQGTGA. The CDR3, as DNA: TGTGCCAGCAGCTCTCGGACTAGCGGTAGCACAGATACGCAGTATTTT. Its protein is CASSSRTSGSTDTQYF.

This clonotype came up a few times. The chain is built from TRBV20-1 and TRBJ2-1; D might be TRBD1 (5 bases). V gave up 4 bases and J gave up 13 bases, with 14 bases separating them. Germline assignment: CDR1 DFQATT and CDR2 SNEGSKA (reference sequence). This CDR3 comprises 11 residues. CDR3 sequence (DNA): TGCAGTGCTATGACGACAGCCCCCCAGTTCTTC. Its protein is CSAMTTAPQFF.

This clonotype has a count of ten or more. The rearrangement joins TRBV14 to TRBJ2-5, with unresolved D. The CDR3 length is 13 residues. Germline-derived CDR1 and CDR2 are SGHDN and FVKESK. Trimming took off 1 base at V and 1 base at J, with 4 bases between the two ends. CDR3 coding DNA: TGTGCCAGCAGCCAAGGGGGCCAAGAGACCCAGTACTTC. Translated, it gives CASSQGGQETQYF.

This clonotype was counted between two and nine times. CDR3 sequence reads: CASRATGPNKADTQYF. CDR3 in DNA: TGTGCCAGCAGGGCGACCGGGCCAAATAAGGCAGATACGCAGTATTTT. This chain connects TRBV6-1 to TRBJ2-3; no clear D. The CDR3 loop spans 16 amino acids. The V gene's germline CDR1 is MNHNS and CDR2 SASEGT. Trimming shortened V by 6 bases and J by 4 bases, and 20 bases separated the two germline ends.

This clonotype was detected many times. The rearrangement uses TRBV2 and TRBJ2-3; possibly TRBD1 or TRBD2 for D (5 bases each). CDR3 length: 14 residues. The germline V gene has CDR1 SNHLY and CDR2 FYNNEI. V was trimmed by 7 bases and J by 5 bases, leaving 16 bases between them. DNA of the CDR3: TGTGCCAGCACGGGGCCCAGCGGCGGAGATACGCAGTATTTT. This codes for CASTGPSGGDTQYF.